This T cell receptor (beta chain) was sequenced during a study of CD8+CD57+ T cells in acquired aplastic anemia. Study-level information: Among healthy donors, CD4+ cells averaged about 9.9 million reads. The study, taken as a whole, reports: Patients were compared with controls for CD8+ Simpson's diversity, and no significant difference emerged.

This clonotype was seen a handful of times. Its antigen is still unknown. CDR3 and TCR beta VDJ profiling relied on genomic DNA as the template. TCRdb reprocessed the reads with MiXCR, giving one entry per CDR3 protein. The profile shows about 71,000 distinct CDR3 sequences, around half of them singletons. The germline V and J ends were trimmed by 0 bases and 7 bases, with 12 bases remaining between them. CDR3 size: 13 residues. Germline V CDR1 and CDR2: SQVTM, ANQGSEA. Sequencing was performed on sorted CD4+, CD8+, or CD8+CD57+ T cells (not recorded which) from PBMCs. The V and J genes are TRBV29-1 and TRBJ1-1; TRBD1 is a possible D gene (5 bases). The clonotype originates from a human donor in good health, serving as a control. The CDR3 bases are TGCAGCGTTGAAGATCAGGGCCGGGGTGAAGCTTTCTTT. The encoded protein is CSVEDQGRGEAFF.